This entry lists 18 T cell receptor beta chains sequenced from one sample in a study of blood T cell repertoires in COVID-19. Only in-frame clones appear in the TCRdb table, and some are missing; sequencing was by immunoSEQ multiplex PCR. In the table there are approximately 46,000 clones, roughly 86% of which are singletons. Sequences were obtained from peripheral blood. Every receptor here comes from a man aged 55 to 70 with active or convalescent COVID-19.

The chain is built from TRBV5-1 and TRBJ2-3, with 9 nucleotides matching TRBD1. The CDR3 contains 16 residues. CDR1 and CDR2 from the germline V gene are SGHRS and YFSETQ. The V and J ends lost 2 bases and 0 bases, in that order; junction bases with no gene match: 4. The CDR3 sequence is CASSLQGAPSTDTQYF. Written as DNA, the CDR3 is TGCGCCAGCAGCTTACAGGGGGCGCCTAGCACAGATACGCAGTATTTT.

The rearrangement joins TRBV5-1 to TRBJ2-1; 8 bases map to TRBD2. Unmatched junction bases numbered 7, after V lost 3 bases and J lost 5 bases. Germline assignment: CDR1 SGHRS and CDR2 YFSETQ. This CDR3 is 15 amino acids long. CDR3 protein: CASSSTSAPDNEQFF. The CDR3 DNA reads as TGCGCCAGCAGCTCGACTAGCGCCCCCGACAATGAGCAGTTCTTC.

This rearrangement joins TRBV18 to TRBJ1-1; TRBD1 agrees at 9 bases. With 6 bases clipped from V and 4 bases from J, the junction kept 6 bases outside the gene matches. The V gene's germline CDR1 is KGHSH and CDR2 LQKENI. This CDR3 region has 14 residues. The CDR3 region has the DNA TGTGCCAGCTCGTCCGACAGGGGGGGCACTGAAGCTTTCTTT. Protein: CASSSDRGGTEAFF. The complete variable domain, with remaining parts taken from reference TRBV18 and TRBJ1-1, reads NAGVMQNPRHLVRRRGQEARLRCSPMKGHSHVYWYRQLPEEGLKFMVYLQKENIIDESGMPKERFSAEFPKEGPSILRIQQVVRGDSAAYFCASSSDRGGTEAFFGQGTRLTVV.

The chain employs TRBV27 and TRBJ2-5; D is perhaps TRBD1 (5 bases). With 6 bases removed from V and 0 bases from J, the gap between germline ends came to 8 bases. This CDR3 contains 13 residues. The germline gives CDR1 MNHEY, CDR2 SMNVEV (reference sequence). CDR3: CASRSGNQETQYF. The CDR3 DNA is TGTGCCAGCAGATCAGGGAACCAAGAGACCCAGTACTTC.

The chain combines TRBV30 with TRBJ2-7; the match to TRBD2 covers 12 bases. Trimming cost V 1 base and J 6 bases; bases outside gene matches: 10. CDR3 length: 16 amino acids. In germline, CDR1 is GTSNPN, CDR2 SVGIG (reference sequence). For the CDR3, the DNA is TGTGCCTGGAGTGGACTAGCGGGGGCGGCGGTCAGCGAGCAGTACTTC. This sequence encodes CAWSGLAGAAVSEQYF.

V is TRBV7-9 and J is TRBJ1-1; tentatively, D is TRBD1 (6 bases). The CDR3 is 14 amino acids. CDR1 is SEHNR, CDR2 FQNEAQ, per germline (reference sequence). V gave up 5 bases and J gave up 5 bases, with 15 bases separating them. Here the CDR3 DNA reads TGTGCCAGCAGCCCCGGGGGGGCGCTGACTGAAGCTTTCTTT. It codes for CASSPGGALTEAFF.

The rearrangement uses TRBV6-5 and TRBJ2-2; possible D gene TRBD1, 5 bases. The germline V gene encodes CDR1 MNHEY and CDR2 SVGAGI. The CDR3 runs to 15 residues. The ends were cut back, 7 bases at V and 6 bases at J, with 18 bases in the middle. In nucleotides, the CDR3 is TGTGCCAGCACAGGGTTTTTAGGCGTTGCCGGGGAGCTGTTTTTT. Translating it yields CASTGFLGVAGELFF.

The gene calls are TRBV23-1 and TRBJ1-1, with 8 positions matching TRBD1. TRBV23-1 is assigned to the ORF class and has an uncertain function. The CDR3 spans 16 residues. V trimming: 2 bases; J trimming: 2 bases; junction bases outside the gene matches: 7. The CDR3 reads CASSQARDRLNTEAFF. The CDR3 DNA follows: TGCGCCAGCAGTCAAGCTCGGGACAGGTTAAACACTGAAGCTTTCTTT.

The chain uses TRBV7-2 and TRBJ1-1, with 10 positions matching TRBD1. CDR3 length: 13 residues. CDR1 and CDR2 (germline): SGHTA, FQGNSA. V trimming: 1 base; J trimming: 10 bases; junction bases outside the gene matches: 3. CDR3 in amino acids: CASSLGRDRGAFF. In DNA, the CDR3 is TGTGCCAGCAGCTTAGGAAGGGACAGGGGAGCTTTCTTT.

J is TRBJ2-7 and V is TRBV27, with D hard to call. Trimming left V 1 base short and J 0 bases short, with 10 bases between. CDR3 length: 15 amino acids. Germline V CDR1 and CDR2: MNHEY, SMNVEV (reference sequence). The CDR3 coding sequence is TGTGCCAGCAGTTTATGGCCGCAAAGCTCCTACGAGCAGTACTTC. Protein product: CASSLWPQSSYEQYF.

This rearrangement joins TRBV6-5 to TRBJ1-1, with TRBD1 matching over 9 bases. The CDR3 totals 15 residues. CDR1 and CDR2 from the germline V gene are MNHEY and SVGAGI. V lost 5 bases, J lost 0 bases, and 4 bases stayed unmatched. The chain's CDR3 is CASSKRTGVNTEAFF. CDR3 bases: TGTGCCAGCAGTAAAAGGACAGGGGTGAACACTGAAGCTTTCTTT.

The chain links TRBV10-3 to TRBJ1-5, with TRBD1 as a possible D gene (6 bases). V was pared by 3 bases and J by 5 bases, with 8 bases between. The CDR3 length is 13 residues. CDR1 ENHRY and CDR2 SYGVKD come from the germline V gene. The CDR3 spells CAISDRGDQPQHF. For the CDR3, the DNA is TGTGCCATCAGTGACAGGGGTGATCAGCCCCAGCATTTT.

This chain joins TRBV7-2 and TRBJ2-7; D gene unclear. The V gene lost 2 bases and the J gene lost 5 bases, with 13 bases spanning the gap. The CDR3 loop spans 14 amino acids. Germline CDR1 and CDR2: SGHTA and FQGNSA. CDR3 in amino acids: CASSLSAFSHEQYF. CDR3 in DNA: TGTGCCAGCAGCTTAAGCGCATTTAGCCACGAGCAGTACTTC.

The rearrangement joins TRBV28 to TRBJ1-5, with TRBD1 matching 8 bases. Germline V CDR1 and CDR2: MDHEN, SYDVKM. This CDR3 is built from 19 residues. With 3 bases clipped from V and 4 bases from J, the junction kept 17 bases outside the gene matches. The CDR3 sequence: CASSFNITFWTGNNQPQHF. The CDR3 DNA reads TGTGCCAGCAGTTTTAATATTACTTTCTGGACAGGGAATAATCAGCCCCAGCATTTT. Full variable domain (outside the CDR3, taken from reference TRBV28 and TRBJ1-5): DVKVTQSSRYLVKRTGEKVFLECVQDMDHENMFWYRQDPGLGLRLIYFSYDVKMKEKGDIPEGYSVSREKKERFSLILESASTNQTSMYLCASSFNITFWTGNNQPQHFGDGTRLSIL.

The V gene is TRBV9, the J gene TRBJ2-7; 8 bases line up with TRBD1. Germline-derived CDR1 and CDR2 are SGDLS and YYNGEE. This CDR3 contains 14 residues. The V segment lost 3 bases and the J segment 2 bases; nucleotides outside the gene matches: 4. CDR3 DNA: TGTGCCAGCAGCGAGGGACAGGAACCCTACGAGCAGTACTTC. Translated: CASSEGQEPYEQYF. Based on the CDR3 plus reference TRBV9 and TRBJ2-7, the full variable domain is DSGVTQTPKHLITATGQRVTLRCSPRSGDLSVYWYQQSLDQGLQFLIQYYNGEERAKGNILERFSAQQFPDLHSELNLSSLELGDSALYFCASSEGQEPYEQYFGPGTRLTVT.

The rearrangement joins TRBV28 to TRBJ1-3; D ambiguous. This CDR3 region has 13 residues. CDR1 is MDHEN and CDR2 is SYDVKM in the germline V gene. V was clipped by 5 bases and J by 5 bases, with 10 bases between them. CDR3 sequence (DNA): TGTGCCAGCAGTCAAGTACAGCGAAACACCATATATTTT. It encodes CASSQVQRNTIYF.

CDR3 sequence: CASSSGDRAGYGYTF. CDR3 sequence (DNA): TGTGCCAGCAGTTCCGGGGACAGGGCGGGCTATGGCTACACCTTC. V and J are TRBV27 and TRBJ1-2, with TRBD1 identical over 9 bases. V lost 4 bases to trimming and J lost 4 bases; unmatched junction nucleotides: 7. The CDR3 consists of 15 residues. Germline V CDR1 and CDR2: MNHEY, SMNVEV (reference sequence).

This clone was seen a few times. This chain connects TRBV20-1 to TRBJ1-1; D ambiguous. CDR3 size: 11 residues. V was cut by 6 bases and J by 3 bases, with 8 bases left in between. CDR1 and CDR2 (germline): DFQATT, SNEGSKA (reference sequence). CDR3 sequence: CSAQAYTEAFF. CDR3 DNA: TGCAGTGCCCAGGCTTACACTGAAGCTTTCTTT.